Only one count was recorded for the clone carrying this TCR beta chain. Germline lookup yields CDR1 SNHLY and CDR2 FYNNEI. Trimming removed 6 bases at V and 8 bases at J, with 11 bases between. There are 12 residues in the CDR3. These data originate in a study of T cell changes during pregnancy in multiple sclerosis. Data came from immunoSEQ multiplex PCR; TCRdb stores just in-frame clones and leaves some out. This table holds some 63,000 clones, around 90% found once. This receptor was identified in a female donor with multiple sclerosis, enrolled in a pregnancy study. Here the sequenced sample was peripheral blood, taken before pregnancy. The chain is built from TRBV2 and TRBJ2-1; a weak D match, TRBD2 (5 bases). DNA of the CDR3: TGTGCCAGCAGGTCAGGAGCGGATGAGCAGTTCTTC. Translating gives CASRSGADEQFF. Using reference TRBV2 and TRBJ2-1 for the parts outside the CDR3, the full variable domain is EPEVTQTPSHQVTQMGQEVILRCVPISNHLYFYWYRQILGQKVEFLVSFYNNEISEKSEIFDDQFSVERPDGSNFTLKIRSTKLEDSAMYFCASRSGADEQFFGPGTRLTVL.